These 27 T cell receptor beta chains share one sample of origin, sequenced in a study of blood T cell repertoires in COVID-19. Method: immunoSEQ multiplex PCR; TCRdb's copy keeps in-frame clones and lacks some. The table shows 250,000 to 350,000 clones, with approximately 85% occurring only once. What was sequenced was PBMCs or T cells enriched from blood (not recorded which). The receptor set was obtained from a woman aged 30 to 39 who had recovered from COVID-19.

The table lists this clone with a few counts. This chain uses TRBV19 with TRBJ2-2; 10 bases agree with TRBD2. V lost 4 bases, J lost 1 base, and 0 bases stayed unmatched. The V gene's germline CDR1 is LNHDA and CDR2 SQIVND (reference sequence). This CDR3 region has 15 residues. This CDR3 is CASSTSGGNTGELFF. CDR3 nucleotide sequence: TGTGCCAGTAGTACTAGCGGGGGGAACACCGGGGAGCTGTTTTTT.

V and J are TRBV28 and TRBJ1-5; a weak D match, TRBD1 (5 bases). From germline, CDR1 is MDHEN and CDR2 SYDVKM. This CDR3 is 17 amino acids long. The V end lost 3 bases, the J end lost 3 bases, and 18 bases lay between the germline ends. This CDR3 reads CASSFQSPGGYNQPQHF. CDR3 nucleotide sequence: TGTGCCAGCAGTTTTCAATCTCCGGGGGGTTACAATCAGCCCCAGCATTTT.

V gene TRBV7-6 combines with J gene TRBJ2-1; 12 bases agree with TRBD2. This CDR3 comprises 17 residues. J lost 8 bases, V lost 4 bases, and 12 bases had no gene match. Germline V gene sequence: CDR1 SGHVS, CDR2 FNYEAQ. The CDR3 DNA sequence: TGTGCCAGCAGCTCGGGTTCTGCTAGCGGGGGGGCGCATGAGCAGTTCTTC. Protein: CASSSGSASGGAHEQFF.

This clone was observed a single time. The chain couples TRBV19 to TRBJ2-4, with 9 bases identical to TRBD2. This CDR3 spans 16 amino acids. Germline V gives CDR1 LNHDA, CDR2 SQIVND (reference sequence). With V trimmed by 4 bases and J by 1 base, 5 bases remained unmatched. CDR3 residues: CASSTPAGGAKNIQYF. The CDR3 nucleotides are TGTGCCAGTAGTACCCCAGCGGGAGGCGCCAAAAACATTCAGTACTTC.

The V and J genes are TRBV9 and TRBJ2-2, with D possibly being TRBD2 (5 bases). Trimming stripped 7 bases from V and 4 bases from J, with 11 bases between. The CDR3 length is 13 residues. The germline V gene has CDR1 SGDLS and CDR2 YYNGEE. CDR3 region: CASGPEGTGELFF. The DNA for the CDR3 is TGTGCCAGCGGACCAGAGGGCACCGGGGAGCTGTTTTTT. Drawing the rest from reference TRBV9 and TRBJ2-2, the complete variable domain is DSGVTQTPKHLITATGQRVTLRCSPRSGDLSVYWYQQSLDQGLQFLIQYYNGEERAKGNILERFSAQQFPDLHSELNLSSLELGDSALYFCASGPEGTGELFFGEGSRLTVL.

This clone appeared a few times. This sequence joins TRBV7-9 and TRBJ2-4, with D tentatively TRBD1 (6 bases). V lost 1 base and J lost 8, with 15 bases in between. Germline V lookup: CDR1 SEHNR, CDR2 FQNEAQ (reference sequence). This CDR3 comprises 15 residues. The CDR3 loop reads CASSLVQGPWDIQYF. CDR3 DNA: TGTGCCAGCAGCTTAGTGCAGGGGCCCTGGGACATTCAGTACTTC.

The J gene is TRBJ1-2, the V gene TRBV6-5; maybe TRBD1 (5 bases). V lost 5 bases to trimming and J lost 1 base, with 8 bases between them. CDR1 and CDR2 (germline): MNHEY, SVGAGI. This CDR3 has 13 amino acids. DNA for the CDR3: TGTGCCAGCAGTCGTGACAGTAACTATGGCTACACCTTC. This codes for CASSRDSNYGYTF.

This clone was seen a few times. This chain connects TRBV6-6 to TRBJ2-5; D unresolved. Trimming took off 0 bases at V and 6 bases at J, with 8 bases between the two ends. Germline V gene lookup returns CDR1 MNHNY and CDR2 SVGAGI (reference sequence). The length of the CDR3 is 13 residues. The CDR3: CASSYSAEKTQYF. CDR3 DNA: TGTGCCAGCAGTTACTCCGCAGAAAAGACCCAGTACTTC.

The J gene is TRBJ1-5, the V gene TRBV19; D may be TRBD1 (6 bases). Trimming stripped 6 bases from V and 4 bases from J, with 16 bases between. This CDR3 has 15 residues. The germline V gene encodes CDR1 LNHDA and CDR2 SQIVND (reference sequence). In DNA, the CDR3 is TGTGCCAGTAGGAAGGGGCAGGGGAGTAATCAGCCCCAGCATTTT. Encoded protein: CASRKGQGSNQPQHF.

CDR3 protein: CASSPLLTYEQYF. In DNA form, the CDR3 reads TGTGCCAGCAGCCCCTTACTAACCTACGAGCAGTACTTC. The chain combines TRBV7-9 with TRBJ2-7, with no clear D. CDR1 SEHNR and CDR2 FQNEAQ come from the germline V gene (reference sequence). Trimming left V 5 bases short and J 2 bases short, with 10 bases between. This CDR3 is 13 amino acids long.

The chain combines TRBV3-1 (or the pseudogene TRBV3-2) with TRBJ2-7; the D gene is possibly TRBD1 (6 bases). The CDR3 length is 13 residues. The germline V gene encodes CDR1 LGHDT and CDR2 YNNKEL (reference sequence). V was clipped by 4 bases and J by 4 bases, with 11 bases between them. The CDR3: CASSPHDRYEQYF. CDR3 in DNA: TGTGCCAGCAGCCCACACGACAGGTACGAGCAGTACTTC.

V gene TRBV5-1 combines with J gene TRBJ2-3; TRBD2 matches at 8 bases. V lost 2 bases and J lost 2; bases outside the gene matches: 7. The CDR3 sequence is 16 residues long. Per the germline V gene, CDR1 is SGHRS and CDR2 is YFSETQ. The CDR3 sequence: CASSLHYSGNTDTQYF. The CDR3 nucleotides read TGCGCCAGCAGCTTACATTATAGCGGGAACACAGATACGCAGTATTTT.

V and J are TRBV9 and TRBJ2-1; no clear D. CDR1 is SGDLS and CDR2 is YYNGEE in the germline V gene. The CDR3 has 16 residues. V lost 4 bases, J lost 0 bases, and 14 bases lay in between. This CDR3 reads CASSSKLRVSYNEQFF. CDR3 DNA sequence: TGTGCCAGCAGCTCAAAGCTACGGGTCTCCTACAATGAGCAGTTCTTC.

Here the CDR3 reads CAWSTDRETNYGYTF. The CDR3 DNA reads TGTGCCTGGAGTACAGACAGGGAAACTAACTATGGCTACACCTTC. The chain recombines TRBV30 with TRBJ1-2; 7 positions agree with TRBD1. Germline CDR1 and CDR2: GTSNPN and SVGIG (reference sequence). CDR3 length: 15 residues. Losses at the gene ends were 2 bases for V and 0 bases for J; bases not matched to a gene: 6.

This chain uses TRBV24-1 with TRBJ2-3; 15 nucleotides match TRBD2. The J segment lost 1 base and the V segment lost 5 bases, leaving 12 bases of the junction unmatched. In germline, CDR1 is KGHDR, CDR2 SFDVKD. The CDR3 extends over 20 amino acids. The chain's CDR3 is CATSGMGGTSGRRGTDTQYF. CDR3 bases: TGTGCCACCAGTGGTATGGGGGGGACTAGCGGGAGGCGAGGCACAGATACGCAGTATTTT.

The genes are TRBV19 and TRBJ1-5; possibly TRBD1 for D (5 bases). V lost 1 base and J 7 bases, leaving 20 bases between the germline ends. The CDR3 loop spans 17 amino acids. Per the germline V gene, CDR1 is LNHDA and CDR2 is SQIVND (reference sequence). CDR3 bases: TGTGCCAGTAGTATAGGTGATCCTCGACAGCGTCGGCAGCCCCAGCATTTT. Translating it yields CASSIGDPRQRRQPQHF. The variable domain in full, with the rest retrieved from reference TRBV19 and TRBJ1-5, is DGGITQSPKYLFRKEGQNVTLSCEQNLNHDAMYWYRQDPGQGLRLIYYSQIVNDFQKGDIAEGYSVSREKKESFPLTVTSAQKNPTAFYLCASSIGDPRQRRQPQHFGDGTRLSIL.

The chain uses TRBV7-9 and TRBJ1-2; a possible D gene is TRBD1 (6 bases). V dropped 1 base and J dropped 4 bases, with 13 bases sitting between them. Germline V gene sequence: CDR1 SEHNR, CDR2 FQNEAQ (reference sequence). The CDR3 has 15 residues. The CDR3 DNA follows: TGTGCCAGCAGCTTAGAGTGGGGGCCAGGCTATGGCTACACCTTC. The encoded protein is CASSLEWGPGYGYTF.

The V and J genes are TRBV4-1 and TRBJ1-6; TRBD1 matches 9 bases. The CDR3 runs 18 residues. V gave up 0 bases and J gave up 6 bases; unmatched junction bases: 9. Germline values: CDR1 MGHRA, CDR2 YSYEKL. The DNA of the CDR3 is TGCGCCAGCAGCCAAGATTCGGCAGGACAGGGGTTTAATTCACCCCTCCACTTT. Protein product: CASSQDSAGQGFNSPLHF.

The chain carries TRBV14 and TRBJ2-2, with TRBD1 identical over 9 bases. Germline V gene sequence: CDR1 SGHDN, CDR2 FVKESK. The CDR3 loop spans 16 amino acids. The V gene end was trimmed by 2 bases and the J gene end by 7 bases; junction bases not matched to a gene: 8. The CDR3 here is CASSQPGTGSRGELFF. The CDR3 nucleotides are TGTGCCAGCAGCCAACCTGGGACAGGGAGCCGCGGGGAGCTGTTTTTT. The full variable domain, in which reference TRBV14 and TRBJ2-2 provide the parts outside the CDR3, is EAGVTQFPSHSVIEKGQTVTLRCDPISGHDNLYWYRRVMGKEIKFLLHFVKESKQDESGMPNNRFLAERTGGTYSTLKVQPAELEDSGVYFCASSQPGTGSRGELFFGEGSRLTVL.

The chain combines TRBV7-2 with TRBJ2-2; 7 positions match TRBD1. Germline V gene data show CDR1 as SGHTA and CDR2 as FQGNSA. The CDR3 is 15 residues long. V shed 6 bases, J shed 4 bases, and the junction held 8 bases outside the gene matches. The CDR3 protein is CASRLGQISTGELFF. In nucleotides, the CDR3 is TGTGCCAGCAGACTGGGACAGATATCCACCGGGGAGCTGTTTTTT.

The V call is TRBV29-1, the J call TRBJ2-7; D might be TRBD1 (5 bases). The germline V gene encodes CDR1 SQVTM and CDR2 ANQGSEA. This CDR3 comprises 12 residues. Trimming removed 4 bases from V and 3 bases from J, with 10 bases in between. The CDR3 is CSVAPDSYEQYF. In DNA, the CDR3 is TGCAGCGTTGCCCCCGACAGCTACGAGCAGTACTTC.

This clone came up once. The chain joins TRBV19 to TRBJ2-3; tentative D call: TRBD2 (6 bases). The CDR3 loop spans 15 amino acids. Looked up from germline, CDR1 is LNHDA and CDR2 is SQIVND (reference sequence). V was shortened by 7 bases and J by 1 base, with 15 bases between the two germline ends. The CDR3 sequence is CASTPRAGRTDTQYF. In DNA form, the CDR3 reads TGTGCCAGTACCCCTCGGGCGGGGCGCACAGATACGCAGTATTTT.

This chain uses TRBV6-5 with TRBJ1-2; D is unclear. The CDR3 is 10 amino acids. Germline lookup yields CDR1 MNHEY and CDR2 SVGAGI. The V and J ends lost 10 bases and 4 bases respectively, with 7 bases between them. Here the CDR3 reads CATRGYGYTF. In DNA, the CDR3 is TGTGCCACCCGGGGCTATGGCTACACCTTC.

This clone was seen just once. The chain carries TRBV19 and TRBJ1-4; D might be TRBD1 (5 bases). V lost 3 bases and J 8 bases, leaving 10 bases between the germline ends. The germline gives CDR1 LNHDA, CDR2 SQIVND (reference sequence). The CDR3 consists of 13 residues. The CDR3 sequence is CASSIYQGEKLFF. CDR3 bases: TGTGCCAGTAGTATTTATCAGGGAGAAAAACTGTTTTTT.

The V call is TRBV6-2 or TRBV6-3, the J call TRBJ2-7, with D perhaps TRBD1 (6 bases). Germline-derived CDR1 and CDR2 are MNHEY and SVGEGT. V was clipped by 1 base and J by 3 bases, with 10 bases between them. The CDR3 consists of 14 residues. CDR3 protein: CASSYWGHIYEQYF. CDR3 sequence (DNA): TGTGCCAGCAGTTACTGGGGGCATATCTACGAGCAGTACTTC.

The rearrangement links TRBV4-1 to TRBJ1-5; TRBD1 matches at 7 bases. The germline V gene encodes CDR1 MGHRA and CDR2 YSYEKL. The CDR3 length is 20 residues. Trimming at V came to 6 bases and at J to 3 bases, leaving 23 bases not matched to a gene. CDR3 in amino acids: CASRQYPYRLQTGDNQPQHF. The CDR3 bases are TGCGCCAGCAGGCAATACCCCTACCGCCTTCAAACAGGGGACAATCAGCCCCAGCATTTT.

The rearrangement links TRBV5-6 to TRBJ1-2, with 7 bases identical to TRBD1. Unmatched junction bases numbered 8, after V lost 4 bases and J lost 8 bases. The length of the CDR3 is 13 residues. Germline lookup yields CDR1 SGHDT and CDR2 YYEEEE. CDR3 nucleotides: TGTGCCAGCAGCGAAGACAGGGTCGGGGGCTACACCTTC. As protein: CASSEDRVGGYTF.